This is a list of T cell receptor beta chains from one sample in a study of T cell repertoires in cytomegalovirus infection. TCRdb recomputed calls from the reads with MiXCR, one row per CDR3 protein. The data contain hundreds of thousands of distinct CDR3 sequences, 15% to 20% of them seen just once; the ten biggest clones take up approximately 12%. What was sequenced was PBMCs. The receptors stem from a human donor in good health (CMV status not recorded). Some clones in this sample may be carry-over from other donors' samples. Each CDR3 is given with its conserved first and last residue. A D gene is named only where the DNA matches it firmly. Size is stated for part of the rows, as once, few or many counts, or as a class when the clone is expanded.

d_call,j_call,v_call,clone_size,cdr3_aa,cdr3_nt
-,TRBJ1-4,TRBV11-2,-,CATQGRREKLFF,TGTGCCACCCAGGGCCGGCGGGAAAAACTGTTTTTT
TRBD1,TRBJ1-2,TRBV6-2/TRBV6-3,-,CASSQGTGSYGYTF,TGTGCCAGCAGTCAGGGGACAGGGAGCTATGGCTACACCTTC
-,TRBJ1-2,TRBV28,many,CASSDRFKITF,TGTGCCAGCAGCGACAGATTTAAAATCACCTTC
-,TRBJ2-2,TRBV12-3/TRBV12-4,-,CASSPTDREVDGELFF,TGTGCCAGCAGCCCGACCGACAGGGAGGTCGACGGGGAGCTGTTTTTT
TRBD2,TRBJ2-2,TRBV28,few,CATGRGAYGELFF,TGTGCCACCGGGAGGGGAGCGTACGGGGAGCTGTTTTTT
TRBD1,TRBJ2-7,TRBV28,-,CASTPGDRAPYEQYF,TGTGCCAGCACCCCAGGGGACAGGGCCCCCTACGAGCAGTACTTC
TRBD1,TRBJ1-1,TRBV25-1,-,CASQTGGAQGTEAFF,TGTGCCAGCCAAACAGGGGGCGCACAGGGCACTGAAGCTTTCTTT
-,TRBJ1-6,TRBV28,-,CASRESSYDSPLHF,TGTGCCAGCAGAGAGAGCTCCTATGATTCACCCCTCCACTTT
-,TRBJ2-7,TRBV4-1,-,CASSQSAGTGYEQYF,TGCGCCAGCAGCCAATCCGCCGGGACTGGCTACGAGCAGTACTTC
-,TRBJ2-1,TRBV20-1,-,CSASAAMGQGGEYNEQFF,TGCAGTGCTAGCGCGGCCATGGGTCAGGGTGGGGAGTACAATGAGCAGTTCTTC
-,TRBJ2-7,TRBV7-3,-,CASSRNLRGEQYF,TGTGCCAGCAGCCGGAATCTACGGGGGGAGCAGTACTTC
-,TRBJ1-4,TRBV9,-,CASSVGGPSEKLFF,TGTGCCAGCAGCGTAGGGGGCCCGAGTGAAAAACTGTTTTTT
-,TRBJ1-4,TRBV13,-,CASSLGWRTNEKLFF,TGTGCCAGCAGCTTAGGATGGAGAACCAATGAAAAACTGTTTTTT
-,TRBJ2-7,TRBV6-1,many,CASSYRQQLQGGTYEQYF,TGTGCCAGCAGTTACAGACAACAGCTACAGGGAGGGACTTACGAGCAGTACTTC
-,TRBJ2-1,TRBV12-3/TRBV12-4,many,CASSLVGEQFF,TGTGCCAGCAGTTTAGTGGGTGAGCAGTTCTTC
-,TRBJ2-7,TRBV6-5,many,CASSYWGAGALGGQYF,TGTGCCAGCAGTTACTGGGGGGCAGGGGCCCTCGGAGGGCAGTACTTC
-,TRBJ2-3,TRBV7-2,many,CASSTNREIKTDTQYF,TGTGCCAGCAGTACGAACAGGGAAATTAAGACAGATACGCAGTATTTT
-,TRBJ2-2,TRBV28,few,CASSLWVTGELFF,TGTGCCAGCAGTTTATGGGTCACCGGGGAGCTGTTTTTT
-,TRBJ2-1,TRBV12-3/TRBV12-4,many,CASSRPYNEQFF,TGTGCCAGCAGTAGGCCTTACAATGAGCAGTTCTTC
-,TRBJ1-1,TRBV7-2,many,CASSLYSPNTEAFF,TGTGCCAGCAGCTTATACAGTCCGAACACTGAAGCTTTCTTT
-,TRBJ1-4,TRBV2,few,CASSATGILNEKLFF,TGTGCCAGCAGCGCGACCGGGATATTAAATGAAAAACTGTTTTTT
TRBD1,TRBJ1-1,TRBV12-3/TRBV12-4,few,CASSLGDRYTEAFF,TGTGCCAGCAGTTTAGGGGACAGATACACTGAAGCTTTCTTT
-,TRBJ2-7,TRBV7-6,many,CASSLGPGSYEQYF,TGTGCCAGCAGCTTAGGTCCAGGCTCCTACGAGCAGTACTTC
-,TRBJ1-5,TRBV6-1,-,CASSVGGTSVQPQHF,TGTGCCAGCAGTGTCGGAGGGACCAGCGTTCAGCCCCAGCATTTT
TRBD1,TRBJ2-7,TRBV6-1,-,CASSYQTGVYEQYF,TGTGCCAGCAGTTATCAGACAGGGGTCTACGAGCAGTACTTC
-,TRBJ1-4,TRBV7-2,many,CASSLAPGAEKLFF,TGTGCCAGCAGCTTAGCCCCGGGCGCTGAAAAACTGTTTTTT
TRBD2,TRBJ2-3,TRBV5-6,-,CASSRTSGGRGADTQYF,TGTGCCAGCAGCCGGACTAGCGGGGGGCGGGGCGCAGATACGCAGTATTTT
-,TRBJ1-5,TRBV7-2,many,CASSLALRPDQPQHF,TGTGCCAGCAGCTTAGCGCTGCGTCCTGATCAGCCCCAGCATTTT
-,TRBJ1-5,TRBV25-1,-,CASSELWNREDQPQHF,TGTGCCAGCAGTGAATTGTGGAACCGGGAGGATCAGCCCCAGCATTTT
-,TRBJ1-1,TRBV9,-,CASSVHREVNPEAFF,TGTGCCAGCAGCGTTCACAGGGAGGTAAACCCTGAAGCTTTCTTT
TRBD2,TRBJ2-1,TRBV20-1,few,CSARDLSRGGLGEQFF,TGCAGTGCTAGAGATCTCTCGCGGGGGGGCTTGGGTGAGCAGTTCTTC
-,TRBJ2-7,TRBV3-1,-,CASSQDWGQRQYF,TGTGCCAGCAGCCAAGATTGGGGTCAAAGGCAGTACTTC
-,TRBJ2-5,TRBV29-1,-,CSVMVGTIQETQYF,TGCAGCGTGATGGTAGGAACGATCCAAGAGACCCAGTACTTC
-,TRBJ1-2,TRBV11-2,many,CASSRGGGRVSNGYTF,TGTGCCAGCAGCCGGGGGGGGGGCCGTGTTTCGAATGGCTACACCTTC
-,TRBJ2-5,TRBV5-4,few,CASSVAVGETQYF,TGTGCCAGCAGCGTGGCCGTCGGAGAGACCCAGTACTTC
TRBD2,TRBJ2-7,TRBV6-1,many,CASSPRTSLYEQYF,TGTGCCAGCAGCCCCCGGACTAGCTTATACGAGCAGTACTTC
-,TRBJ1-2,TRBV7-6,many,CASSLAQGRAGGYTF,TGTGCCAGCAGCTTAGCGCAGGGAAGGGCGGGTGGCTACACCTTC
-,TRBJ2-3,TRBV27,-,CASGIRGGHTDTQYF,TGTGCCAGCGGAATTAGGGGGGGGCACACAGATACGCAGTATTTT